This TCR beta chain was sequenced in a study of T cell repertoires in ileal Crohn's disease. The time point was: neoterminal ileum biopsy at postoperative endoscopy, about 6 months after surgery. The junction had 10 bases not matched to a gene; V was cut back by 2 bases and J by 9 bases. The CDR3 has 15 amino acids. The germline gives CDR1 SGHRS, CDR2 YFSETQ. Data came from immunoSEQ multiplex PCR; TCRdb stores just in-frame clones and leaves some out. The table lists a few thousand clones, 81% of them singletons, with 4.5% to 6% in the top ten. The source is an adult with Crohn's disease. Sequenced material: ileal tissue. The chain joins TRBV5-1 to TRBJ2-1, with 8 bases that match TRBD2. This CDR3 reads CASSFLGTSGSEQFF. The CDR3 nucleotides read TGCGCCAGCAGCTTTCTCGGGACTAGTGGGAGTGAGCAGTTCTTC.